One and the same sample provided the 30 T cell receptor beta chains below, sequenced in a study of T cell responses to AZD1222 COVID-19 vaccine. The data were produced by immunoSEQ multiplex PCR, yet TCRdb's version contains in-frame clones alone and is incomplete. The table shows about 83,000 clones, with 75% to 90% occurring only once. Source: peripheral blood, taken on day 0 of AZD1222 vaccination. The receptors shown here come from an adult in good health.

CDR3 sequence: CASSIRDRGFRSNQPQHF. The CDR3 DNA follows: TGTGCCAGCAGTATCCGGGACAGGGGTTTTAGGAGCAATCAGCCCCAGCATTTT. This rearrangement joins TRBV28 to TRBJ1-5; TRBD1 aligns across 10 bases. The trim removed 5 bases at V and 1 base at J, leaving 11 bases unmatched. Germline V gene data show CDR1 as MDHEN and CDR2 as SYDVKM. There are 18 residues in the CDR3.

The V and J genes are TRBV30 and TRBJ1-2, with TRBD1 matching 10 bases. The CDR3 totals 12 residues. With V trimmed by 7 bases and J by 2 bases, 1 base remained unmatched. Germline assignment: CDR1 GTSNPN and CDR2 SVGIG (reference sequence). As DNA, the CDR3 is TGTGCCTCGGGACAGGGGAACTATGGCTACACCTTC. It encodes CASGQGNYGYTF.

The chain links TRBV28 to TRBJ1-5; TRBD1 matches 7 bases. The V segment lost 3 bases and the J segment 0 bases; nucleotides outside the gene matches: 5. The CDR3 length is 16 residues. Germline-derived CDR1 and CDR2 are MDHEN and SYDVKM. The CDR3 DNA reads TGTGCCAGCAGTTTCCCAGGGGGTGGTAGCAATCAGCCCCAGCATTTT. Encoded protein: CASSFPGGGSNQPQHF.

This chain joins TRBV5-5 and TRBJ1-2; 9 positions agree with TRBD1. Trimming cost V 0 bases and J 8 bases; bases outside gene matches: 8. The V gene's germline CDR1 is SGHKS and CDR2 YYEKEE (reference sequence). The CDR3 length is 15 residues. The chain's CDR3 is CASSLVFWTGEGYTF. CDR3 coding DNA: TGTGCCAGCAGCTTGGTTTTCTGGACAGGGGAGGGCTACACCTTC.

Written as DNA, the CDR3 is TGTGCCACCACCAGGACAGGGAGAGGCACCGGGGAGCTGTTTTTT. Translation: CATTRTGRGTGELFF. V and J are TRBV7-6 and TRBJ2-2; 8 bases align to TRBD1. There are 15 residues in the CDR3. After removal of 10 bases from V and 4 bases from J, the junction contained 11 bases not matched to a gene. Germline V gene data show CDR1 as SGHVS and CDR2 as FNYEAQ.

This chain links TRBV19 with TRBJ2-4; 8 bases line up with TRBD1. Unmatched junction bases numbered 8, after V lost 1 base and J lost 0 bases. The V gene's germline CDR1 is LNHDA and CDR2 SQIVND (reference sequence). The CDR3 has 18 amino acids. The CDR3 here is CASSIVRDRPLAKNIQYF. In nucleotides, the CDR3 is TGTGCCAGTAGTATAGTTAGGGACAGGCCACTAGCCAAAAACATTCAGTACTTC.

The chain links TRBV3-1 (or the pseudogene TRBV3-2) to TRBJ2-7; D is perhaps TRBD2 (5 bases). The CDR3 contains 15 residues. V gave up 1 base and J gave up 3 bases, with 13 bases separating them. Per germline, CDR1 LGHDT and CDR2 YNNKEL (reference sequence). The DNA of the CDR3 is TGTGCCAGCAGCCAAGCGTTGGGGAGTGGCTACGAGCAGTACTTC. This encodes CASSQALGSGYEQYF.

This CDR3 is CASSSSGGQYF. The CDR3 DNA is TGTGCCAGCAGCTCCTCGGGAGGGCAGTACTTC. This chain uses TRBV9 with TRBJ2-5, with 8 positions matching TRBD2. The germline CDR1 and CDR2 sequences are SGDLS and YYNGEE. The CDR3 extends over 11 amino acids. V trimming: 4 bases; J trimming: 11 bases; junction bases outside the gene matches: 4.

This clone was seen only once. CDR3 loop: CASSVPGPTNEKLFF. CDR3 DNA sequence: TGCGCCAGCAGTGTTCCCGGCCCAACTAATGAAAAACTGTTTTTT. The J gene is TRBJ1-4, the V gene TRBV10-1; D gene unclear. Trimming left V 4 bases short and J 0 bases short, with 9 bases between. Germline assignment: CDR1 WNHNN and CDR2 SYGVQD (reference sequence). The CDR3 has 15 residues.

The rearrangement joins TRBV16 to TRBJ1-5; maybe TRBD1 (5 bases). V gave up 4 bases and J gave up 2 bases, with 12 bases separating them. The CDR3 totals 15 residues. CDR1 is KGHSY and CDR2 is FQNENV in the germline V gene. The CDR3 loop reads CASSLSGRGNQPQHF. DNA for the CDR3: TGTGCCAGCAGCCTCTCGGGGCGAGGCAATCAGCCCCAGCATTTT.

This chain links TRBV27 with TRBJ1-1; TRBD1 aligns across 11 bases. V lost 5 bases to trimming and J lost 1 base; unmatched junction nucleotides: 9. CDR1 is MNHEY and CDR2 is SMNVEV in the germline V gene (reference sequence). The CDR3 sequence is 17 residues long. The CDR3 protein is CASSPGQGARRNTEAFF. For the CDR3, the DNA is TGTGCCAGCAGTCCAGGACAGGGGGCAAGGCGGAACACTGAAGCTTTCTTT.

The chain uses TRBV18 and TRBJ1-2, with D hard to call. Looked up from germline, CDR1 is KGHSH and CDR2 is LQKENI. This CDR3 is 16 amino acids long. V was trimmed by 5 bases and J by 7 bases, leaving 23 bases between them. The DNA for the CDR3 is TGTGCCAGCTCAGCCGGTGGAAATACAGCCCCCGGTGGCTACACCTTC. Encoded protein: CASSAGGNTAPGGYTF.

The rearrangement joins TRBV5-1 to TRBJ1-4; D call uncertain. CDR1 is SGHRS, CDR2 YFSETQ, per germline. The CDR3 has 14 residues. Trimming removed 0 bases from V and 0 bases from J, with 3 bases in between. Here the CDR3 DNA reads TGCGCCAGCAGCTTGGGAGCAACTAATGAAAAACTGTTTTTT. Its protein product is CASSLGATNEKLFF.

The V and J genes are TRBV5-1 and TRBJ2-5; D not certain. The CDR3 loop spans 14 amino acids. CDR1 is SGHRS, CDR2 YFSETQ, per germline. Trimming left V 0 bases short and J 3 bases short, with 9 bases between. This chain's CDR3 is CASSLGRWKETQYF. CDR3 nucleotide sequence: TGCGCCAGCAGCTTGGGACGGTGGAAAGAGACCCAGTACTTC.

The genes are TRBV7-9 and TRBJ2-5; the match to TRBD1 covers 7 bases. Germline V gene lookup returns CDR1 SEHNR and CDR2 FQNEAQ (reference sequence). The CDR3 spans 14 residues. The trim removed 4 bases at V and 2 bases at J, leaving 4 bases unmatched. The CDR3 sequence is CASSYRDRQETQYF. The DNA for the CDR3 is TGTGCCAGCAGCTACCGGGACAGACAAGAGACCCAGTACTTC. Variable domain in full (rest from reference TRBV7-9 and TRBJ2-5): DTGVSQNPRHKITKRGQNVTFRCDPISEHNRLYWYRQTLGQGPEFLTYFQNEAQLEKSRLLSDRFSAERPKGSFSTLEIQRTEQGDSAMYLCASSYRDRQETQYFGPGTRLLVL.

The chain carries TRBV7-2 and TRBJ1-1; no firm D call. This CDR3 region has 15 residues. Trimming took 3 bases from V and 3 from J, leaving 14 bases between them. Germline assignment: CDR1 SGHTA and CDR2 FQGNSA. CDR3: CASSFPAIGDTEAFF. DNA for the CDR3: TGTGCCAGCAGCTTTCCTGCAATCGGGGACACTGAAGCTTTCTTT.

Here the CDR3 DNA reads TGTGCCATCAGTGAGTCTCTACTACTGCCATACAATGAGCAGTTCTTC. Its translation: CAISESLLLPYNEQFF. The V call is TRBV10-3, the J call TRBJ2-1; the D is unclear. CDR3 length equals 16 residues. Trimming took 0 bases from V and 4 from J, leaving 13 bases between them. Looked up from germline, CDR1 is ENHRY and CDR2 is SYGVKD.

The J gene is TRBJ2-7, the V gene TRBV11-2; D uncertain. The CDR3 is 12 amino acids. Germline loops: CDR1 SGHAT, CDR2 FQNNGV. The V and J ends lost 1 base and 6 bases respectively, with 7 bases between them. The CDR3 DNA is TGTGCCAGCAGCTTAGGAACGGTCGAGCAGTACTTC. Protein sequence: CASSLGTVEQYF. The variable domain in full, completed from reference TRBV11-2 and TRBJ2-7, reads EAGVAQSPRYKIIEKRQSVAFWCNPISGHATLYWYQQILGQGPKLLIQFQNNGVVDDSQLPKDRFSAERLKGVDSTLKIQPAKLEDSAVYLCASSLGTVEQYFGPGTRLTVT.

The rearrangement links TRBV9 to TRBJ1-2; TRBD1 matches at 9 bases. The V segment lost 5 bases and the J segment 8 bases; nucleotides outside the gene matches: 10. CDR3 length equals 14 residues. Germline values: CDR1 SGDLS, CDR2 YYNGEE. CDR3 protein: CASRATGGEVGYTF. The CDR3 coding sequence is TGTGCCAGCAGAGCCACAGGGGGCGAGGTGGGCTACACCTTC.

This chain connects TRBV11-2 to TRBJ1-1; no clear D gene. V was trimmed by 0 bases and J by 7 bases, leaving 9 bases between them. Per the germline V gene, CDR1 is SGHAT and CDR2 is FQNNGV. The CDR3 extends over 13 amino acids. The CDR3 region is CASSLDRRDEAFF. The DNA for the CDR3 is TGTGCCAGCAGCTTAGATCGTCGTGATGAAGCTTTCTTT.

The CDR3 DNA follows: TGTGCCAGCAAAAATCAGGACAGATATGGCTACACCTTC. This translates into CASKNQDRYGYTF. The chain employs TRBV5-8 and TRBJ1-2, with a weak D call TRBD1 (6 bases). Trimming cost V 6 bases and J 5 bases, with 14 bases left between them. Per germline, CDR1 SGHTS and CDR2 YDEGEE. The CDR3 has 13 residues.

The genes are TRBV19 and TRBJ1-1; D is unclear. Looked up from germline, CDR1 is LNHDA and CDR2 is SQIVND (reference sequence). CDR3 length equals 14 residues. V was clipped by 1 base and J by 4 bases, with 10 bases between them. The CDR3 sequence is CASSIGVGSTEAFF. The CDR3 DNA sequence: TGTGCCAGTAGTATAGGTGTAGGGAGCACTGAAGCTTTCTTT.

The chain couples TRBV28 to TRBJ2-7; D is undetermined. This CDR3 spans 12 amino acids. From germline, CDR1 is MDHEN and CDR2 SYDVKM. The V end was cut by 2 bases, the J end by 5 bases, with 7 bases between. The CDR3 nucleotides are TGTGCCAGCAGTTTAAGAGGTAACGAGCAGTACTTC. This codes for CASSLRGNEQYF.

The chain links TRBV21-1 to TRBJ2-7; TRBD2 reflects the table's D call only, with no check against the DNA. TRBV21-1 is a known pseudogene. This CDR3 spans 17 amino acids. The CDR3 loop reads CASSKVRRGAVCNEQYF. For the CDR3, the DNA is TGTGCCAGCAGCAAAGTTCGTCGGGGGGCGGTATGCAACGAGCAGTACTTC.

This rearrangement joins TRBV3-1 (or the pseudogene TRBV3-2) to TRBJ2-1; D gene unclear. V lost 3 bases, J lost 5 bases, and 5 bases lay in between. Germline V gives CDR1 LGHDT, CDR2 YNNKEL (reference sequence). The CDR3 has 12 residues. The DNA of the CDR3 is TGTGCCAGCAGCCAGAGAGACAATGAGCAGTTCTTC. Protein: CASSQRDNEQFF.

This chain joins TRBV7-2 and TRBJ2-1; possible D gene TRBD2, 6 bases. V lost 1 base and J 0 bases, leaving 16 bases between the germline ends. The germline CDR1 and CDR2 sequences are SGHTA and FQGNSA. The CDR3 covers 18 residues. CDR3 protein: CASSLGGGRTYSYNEQFF. DNA for the CDR3: TGTGCCAGCAGCTTAGGGGGAGGTAGGACATACTCCTACAATGAGCAGTTCTTC.

The chain links TRBV24-1 to TRBJ2-7, with D unclear. The V and J ends lost 3 bases and 2 bases respectively, with 7 bases between them. The CDR3 contains 13 residues. Germline-derived CDR1 and CDR2 are KGHDR and SFDVKD. CDR3 in amino acids: CATSDGNAYEQYF. The CDR3 bases are TGTGCCACCAGTGATGGGAATGCCTACGAGCAGTACTTC.

With respect to this clone: Germline is not matched at one junction end, which may reflect a read error. This rearrangement joins TRBV20-1 to TRBJ2-4, with D maybe TRBD1 (5 bases). Germline loops: CDR1 DFQATT, CDR2 SNEGSKA (reference sequence). The CDR3 extends over 11 amino acids. The CDR3: CSARDGTRVNF. The DNA of the CDR3 is TGCAGTGCTAGAGATGGTACCAGGGTAAACTTC.

Written as DNA, the CDR3 is TGTGCCAGCAGCCACCAGACAGTCGCGCAGTACTTC. Its translation is CASSHQTVAQYF. The rearrangement uses TRBV14 and TRBJ2-7, with a possible D match to TRBD1 (5 bases). This CDR3 comprises 12 residues. The V and J ends lost 3 bases and 9 bases respectively, with 12 bases between them. CDR1 is SGHDN, CDR2 FVKESK, per germline.

This chain connects TRBV4-1 to TRBJ1-6, with 8 nucleotides matching TRBD1. The CDR3 contains 15 residues. CDR1 is MGHRA, CDR2 YSYEKL, per germline. Unmatched junction bases numbered 6, after V lost 2 bases and J lost 9 bases. CDR3 DNA: TGCGCCAGCAGCCAATCAGGACAGGGAAGTTCACCCCTCCACTTT. This gives the protein CASSQSGQGSSPLHF.